This T cell receptor beta chain was captured by sequencing in a study of T-cell reconstitution after alpha-beta-depleted transplantation in children. The CDR3 is 12 residues long. V was cut by 5 bases and J by 4 bases, with 9 bases left in between. This clonotype was observed many times. The target antigen is unknown. Unique molecular identifiers were incorporated into the prepared TCRbeta library. TCRdb re-derived calls from the PCR reads in MiXCR, one entry per CDR3 protein. This table holds 450,000 to 600,000 distinct CDR3 sequences, 10% to 15% found once. Points from the study as a whole: It was surviving recipient T cells and thymic progenitors that gave some patients high TCRbeta diversity at day 60. There were reportedly several hundred expanded graft clones from which alpha-beta T cells came about two months after transplant. T-cell numbers and diversity one year post-transplant derived largely from freshly generated T cells.

This chain links TRBV12-3 or TRBV12-4 with TRBJ2-7; D is ambiguous. The sequencing used PBMCs, mostly from graft donor cells, collected 360 days after TCRalphabeta/CD19-depleted stem cell transplant. The receptor was derived from a male patient aged 10 to 17 who had a stem cell transplant for acute myeloid leukemia, so the T cells may come from the graft donor. The CDR3 DNA follows: TGTGCCAGCAGTCCGGACCAATACGAGCAGTACTTC. It specifies CASSPDQYEQYF.